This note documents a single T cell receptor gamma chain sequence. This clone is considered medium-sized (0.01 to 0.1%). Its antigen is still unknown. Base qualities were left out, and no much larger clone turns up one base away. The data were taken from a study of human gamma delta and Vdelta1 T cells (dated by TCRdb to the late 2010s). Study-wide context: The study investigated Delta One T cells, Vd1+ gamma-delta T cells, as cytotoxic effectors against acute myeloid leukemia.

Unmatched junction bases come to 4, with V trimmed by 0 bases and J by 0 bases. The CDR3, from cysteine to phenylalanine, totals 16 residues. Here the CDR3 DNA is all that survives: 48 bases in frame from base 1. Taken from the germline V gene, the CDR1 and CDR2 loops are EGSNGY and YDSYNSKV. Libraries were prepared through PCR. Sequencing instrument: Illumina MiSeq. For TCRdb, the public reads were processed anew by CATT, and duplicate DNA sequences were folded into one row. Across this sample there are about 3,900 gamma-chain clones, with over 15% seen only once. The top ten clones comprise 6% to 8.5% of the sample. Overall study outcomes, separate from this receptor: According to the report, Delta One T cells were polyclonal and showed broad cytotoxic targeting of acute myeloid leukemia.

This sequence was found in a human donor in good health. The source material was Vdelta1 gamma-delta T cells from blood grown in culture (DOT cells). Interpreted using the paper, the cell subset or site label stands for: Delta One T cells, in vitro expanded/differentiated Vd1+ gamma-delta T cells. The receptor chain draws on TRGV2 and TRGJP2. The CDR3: CATWDGKYSSDWIKTF. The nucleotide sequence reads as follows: TGTGCCACCTGGGACGGGAAATATAGTAGTGATTGGATCAAGACGTTT.